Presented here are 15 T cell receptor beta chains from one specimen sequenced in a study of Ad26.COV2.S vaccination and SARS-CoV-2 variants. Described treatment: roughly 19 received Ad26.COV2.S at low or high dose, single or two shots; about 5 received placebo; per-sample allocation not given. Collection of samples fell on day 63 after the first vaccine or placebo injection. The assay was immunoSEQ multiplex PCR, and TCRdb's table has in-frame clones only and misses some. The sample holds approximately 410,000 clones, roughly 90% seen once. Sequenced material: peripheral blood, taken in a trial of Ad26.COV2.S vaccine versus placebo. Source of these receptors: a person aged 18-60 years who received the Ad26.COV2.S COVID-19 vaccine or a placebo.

Written as DNA, the CDR3 is TGTGCCAGCAGCCCCCCGGGTGAAAAACGGAGGGAGCAGTACTTC. As protein: CASSPPGEKRREQYF. This rearrangement joins TRBV7-9 to TRBJ2-7; D perhaps matches TRBD2 (5 bases). V gave up 5 bases and J gave up 7 bases, with 21 bases separating them. The CDR3 spans 15 residues. CDR1 is SEHNR and CDR2 is FQNEAQ in the germline V gene (reference sequence).

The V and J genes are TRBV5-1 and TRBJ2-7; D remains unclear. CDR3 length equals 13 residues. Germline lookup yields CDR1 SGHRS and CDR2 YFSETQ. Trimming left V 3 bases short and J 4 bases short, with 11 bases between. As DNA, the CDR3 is TGCGCCAGCAGCTCCAGTCAAAGATACGAGCAGTACTTC. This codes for CASSSSQRYEQYF.

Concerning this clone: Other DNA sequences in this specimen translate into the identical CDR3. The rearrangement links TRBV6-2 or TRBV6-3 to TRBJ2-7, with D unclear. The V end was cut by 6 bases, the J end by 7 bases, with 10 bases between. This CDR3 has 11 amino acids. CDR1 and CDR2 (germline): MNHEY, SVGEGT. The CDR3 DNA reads TGTGCCAGCAGCCCCGGGCGAGAGCAGTACTTC. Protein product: CASSPGREQYF.

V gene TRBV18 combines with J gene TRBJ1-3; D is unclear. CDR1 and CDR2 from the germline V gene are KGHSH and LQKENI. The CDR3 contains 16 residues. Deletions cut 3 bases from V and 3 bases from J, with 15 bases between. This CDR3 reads CASSPGLVDLGNTIYF. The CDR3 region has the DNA TGTGCCAGCTCACCGGGATTAGTGGATCTTGGAAACACCATATATTTT.

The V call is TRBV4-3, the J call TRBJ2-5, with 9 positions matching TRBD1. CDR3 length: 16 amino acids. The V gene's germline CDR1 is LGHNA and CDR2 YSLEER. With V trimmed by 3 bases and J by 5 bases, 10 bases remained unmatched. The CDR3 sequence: CASSHVQGAGGETQYF. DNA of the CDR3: TGCGCCAGCAGCCATGTACAGGGGGCGGGTGGTGAGACCCAGTACTTC.

Written as DNA, the CDR3 is TGCAGCGTTGAACTCCTAGGGGAGACCCAGTACTTC. Translation: CSVELLGETQYF. This chain joins TRBV29-1 and TRBJ2-5; unclear D gene. Trimming took off 2 bases at V and 5 bases at J, with 9 bases between the two ends. This CDR3 comprises 12 residues. In germline, CDR1 is SQVTM, CDR2 ANQGSEA.

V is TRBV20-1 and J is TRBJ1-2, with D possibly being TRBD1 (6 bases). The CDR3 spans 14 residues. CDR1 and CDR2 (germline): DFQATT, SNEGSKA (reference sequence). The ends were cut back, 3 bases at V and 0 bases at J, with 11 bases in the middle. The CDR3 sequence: CSASNRATNYGYTF. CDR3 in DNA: TGCAGTGCTAGTAACAGGGCCACTAACTATGGCTACACCTTC.

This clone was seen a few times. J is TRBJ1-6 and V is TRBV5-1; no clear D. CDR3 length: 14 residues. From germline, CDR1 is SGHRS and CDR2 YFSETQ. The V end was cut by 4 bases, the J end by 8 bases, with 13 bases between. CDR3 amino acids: CASSELSSDSPLHF. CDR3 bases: TGCGCCAGCAGCGAGCTATCCAGTGATTCACCCCTCCACTTT. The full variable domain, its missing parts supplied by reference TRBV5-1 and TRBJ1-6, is KAGVTQTPRYLIKTRGQQVTLSCSPISGHRSVSWYQQTPGQGLQFLFEYFSETQRNKGNFPGRFSGRQFSNSRSEMNVSTLELGDSALYLCASSELSSDSPLHFGNGTRLTVT.

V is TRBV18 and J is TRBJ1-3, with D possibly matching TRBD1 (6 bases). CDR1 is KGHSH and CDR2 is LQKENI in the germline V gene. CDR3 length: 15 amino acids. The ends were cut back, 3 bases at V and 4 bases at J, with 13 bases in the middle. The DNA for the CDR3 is TGTGCCAGCTCACCGGCGGGGGCGAGCGGAAACACCATATATTTT. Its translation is CASSPAGASGNTIYF.

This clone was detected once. The CDR3 region is CASSQERRTSGGLETQYF. The CDR3 DNA reads TGTGCCAGCAGCCAAGAAAGGAGGACTAGCGGGGGATTAGAGACCCAGTACTTC. V usage is TRBV3-1 (or the pseudogene TRBV3-2) and J usage is TRBJ2-5, with 13 positions matching TRBD2. Looked up from germline, CDR1 is LGHDT and CDR2 is YNNKEL (reference sequence). The CDR3 is 18 residues long. Unmatched junction bases numbered 8, after V lost 0 bases and J lost 4 bases.

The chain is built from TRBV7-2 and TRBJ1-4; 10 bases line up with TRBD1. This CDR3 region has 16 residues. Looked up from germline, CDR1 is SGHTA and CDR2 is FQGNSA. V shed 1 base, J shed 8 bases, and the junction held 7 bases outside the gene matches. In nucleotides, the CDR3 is TGTGCCAGCAGCTTAGAATGGACAGGGGGAAGAGAAAAACTGTTTTTT. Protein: CASSLEWTGGREKLFF. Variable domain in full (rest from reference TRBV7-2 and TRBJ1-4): GAGVSQSPSNKVTEKGKDVELRCDPISGHTALYWYRQSLGQGLEFLIYFQGNSAPDKSGLPSDRFSAERTGGSVSTLTIQRTQQEDSAVYLCASSLEWTGGREKLFFGSGTQLSVL.

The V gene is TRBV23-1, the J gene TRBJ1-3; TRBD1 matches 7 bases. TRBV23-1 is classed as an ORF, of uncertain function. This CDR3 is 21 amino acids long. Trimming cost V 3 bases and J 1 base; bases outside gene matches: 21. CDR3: CASSHSSGIQGSPGSGNTIYF. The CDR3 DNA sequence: TGCGCCAGCAGTCATAGTTCGGGAATACAGGGGTCACCCGGGTCTGGAAACACCATATATTTT.

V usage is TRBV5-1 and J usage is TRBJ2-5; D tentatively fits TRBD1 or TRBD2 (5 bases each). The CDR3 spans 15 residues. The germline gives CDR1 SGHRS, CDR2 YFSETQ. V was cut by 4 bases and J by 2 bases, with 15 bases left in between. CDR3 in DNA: TGCGCCAGCAGCCGGAATCCGGGACCTCAAGAGACCCAGTACTTC. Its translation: CASSRNPGPQETQYF. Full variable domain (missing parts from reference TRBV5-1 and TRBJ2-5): KAGVTQTPRYLIKTRGQQVTLSCSPISGHRSVSWYQQTPGQGLQFLFEYFSETQRNKGNFPGRFSGRQFSNSRSEMNVSTLELGDSALYLCASSRNPGPQETQYFGPGTRLLVL.

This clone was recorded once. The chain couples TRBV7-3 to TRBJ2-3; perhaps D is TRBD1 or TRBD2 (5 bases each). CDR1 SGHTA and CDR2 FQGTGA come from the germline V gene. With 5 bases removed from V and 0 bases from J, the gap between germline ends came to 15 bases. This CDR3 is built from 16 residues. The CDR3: CASSLVGTSSTDTQYF. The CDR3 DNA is TGTGCCAGCAGCCTGGTGGGGACCTCTAGCACAGATACGCAGTATTTT.

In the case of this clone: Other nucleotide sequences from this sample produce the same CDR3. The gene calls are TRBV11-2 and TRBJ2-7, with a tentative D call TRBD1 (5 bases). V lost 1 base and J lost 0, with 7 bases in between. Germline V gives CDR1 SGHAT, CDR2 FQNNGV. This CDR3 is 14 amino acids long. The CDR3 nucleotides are TGTGCCAGCAGCTTAGTGACAGACTCCTACGAGCAGTACTTC. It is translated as CASSLVTDSYEQYF.